The clone carrying this T cell receptor (beta chain) was detected a few times. Its cognate antigen is unknown. The entry originates in a study of T-cell reconstitution after alpha-beta-depleted transplantation in children. Study observations and caveats: T-cell numbers and diversity, one year after transplant, stemmed largely from T cells that were newly produced. TCRbeta diversity was high at day 60 in some patients (a result of surviving recipient T cells and thymic progenitors).

Preparation of the TCRbeta library used unique molecular identifiers. TCRdb redid the calling of the PCR reads with MiXCR, one entry per CDR3 protein. Of 300,000 to 400,000 distinct CDR3 sequences in the sample, around 15% were seen once. The receptor's source is a male patient aged 2 to 9 who had a stem cell transplant for acute lymphoblastic leukemia, so the T cells may come from the graft donor. The sample here was PBMCs, mostly from graft donor cells, taken 360 days after TCRalphabeta/CD19-depleted stem cell transplant.

The CDR3 loop reads CSVGQGSGNTEAFF. The CDR3 DNA sequence: TGCAGCGTTGGACAGGGAAGCGGGAACACTGAAGCTTTCTTT. The chain has TRBV29-1 and TRBJ1-1, with 7 positions matching TRBD1. Germline V gene data show CDR1 as SQVTM and CDR2 as ANQGSEA. The V gene end was trimmed by 4 bases and the J gene end by 1 base; junction bases not matched to a gene: 6. This CDR3 has 14 amino acids. Full variable domain (missing parts from reference TRBV29-1 and TRBJ1-1): SAVISQKPSRDICQRGTSLTIQCQVDSQVTMMFWYRQQPGQSLTLIATANQGSEATYESGFVIDKFPISRPNLTFSTLTVSNMSPEDSSIYLCSVGQGSGNTEAFFGQGTRLTVV.